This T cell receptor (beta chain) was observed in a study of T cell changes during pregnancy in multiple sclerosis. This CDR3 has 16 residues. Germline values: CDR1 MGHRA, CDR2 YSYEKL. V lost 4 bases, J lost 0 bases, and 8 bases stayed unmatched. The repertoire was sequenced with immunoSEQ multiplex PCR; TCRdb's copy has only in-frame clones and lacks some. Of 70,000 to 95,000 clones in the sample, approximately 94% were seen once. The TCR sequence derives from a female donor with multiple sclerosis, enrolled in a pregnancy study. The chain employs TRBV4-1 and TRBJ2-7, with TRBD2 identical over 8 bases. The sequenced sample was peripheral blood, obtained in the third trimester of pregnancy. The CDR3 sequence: CASSLPNSGNSYEQYF. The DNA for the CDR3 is TGCGCCAGCAGCCTGCCCAATAGCGGGAACTCCTACGAGCAGTACTTC.